This TCR beta chain was obtained from a study of T cells in tuberculosis (dated by TCRdb to the late 2010s). For context, the study as a whole: In the study, CD1B tetramers and high-throughput TCR immunosequencing were combined to characterize T cells specific for the mycobacterial lipid antigen glucose monomycolate (GMM). IGRA-negative adolescents, IGRA-positive adolescents with latent tuberculosis and adults with active tuberculosis, roughly ten per group, were compared in a South African clinical cohort. What the work shows at the level of the full study, not this receptor alone: The smaller NN-distances in active tuberculosis patients were driven in part by shorter CDR3-alpha lengths, while the difference seen for TCR-beta was not statistically significant. Active tuberculosis TCR-alpha repertoires showed smaller mean NN-distances to GMM-specific TCRs than IGRA-negative controls, suggesting clonal expansion of these TCRs. With the diverse GMM-specific repertoire as input, a classifier achieved approximately 90% accuracy (AUROC about 0.93), whereas GEM motif frequencies as input gave around 70% accuracy. Clinical samples were chosen by availability of cryopreserved specimens, and active tuberculosis cases were adults while controls were adolescents.

The immunoSEQ multiplex PCR assay was used to generate TCR libraries, with TCR-beta and/or TCR-alpha/delta assays applied to each sample. The amplified TCR libraries were sequenced on the Illumina high-throughput platform. On the authors' methods: Clustering and dimensionality reduction relied on pairwise TCRdist distances among GMM-specific receptors from T cells that were either sorted ex vivo or expanded in vitro. Each clinical repertoire was scored by mean NN-distance, the average TCRdist to the nearest 10% of tetramer-positive reference sequences. GEM TCR motif frequency was calculated as the fraction of unique TCRs that matched known GEM sequences by V/J usage and CDR3 length. Active tuberculosis was classified by linear discriminant analysis with leave-one-out cross-validation, implemented in scikit-learn. Sourced from immuneACCESS, this table was stored by TCRdb with only in-frame sequences that have V and J called. A share of the clones is absent; for the studies checked, an unresolved V gene accounts for under half, and the remainder has no known explanation. D and trimming were read from the DNA, whereas the V and J calls and clone size are those reported in that table. Here the sample has under 40,000 clones; roughly 92% occur a single time. The ten biggest clones cover 6.5% to 8.5% of the sample.

Between the V and J ends, shortened by 3 bases and 6 bases respectively, the junction contains 12 bases. CDR1 SGHTA and CDR2 FQGTGA are derived from the germline V gene. Its CDR3 holds 13 amino acids, cysteine through phenylalanine. The only DNA kept is the CDR3, 39 bases in frame from the first base. At study entry, adolescents were screened for latent tuberculosis infection using a tuberculin skin test and the QuantiFERON-TB GOLD In-Tube IGRA. Unsorted cryopreserved PBMC were immunosequenced, covering on average roughly 98,000 T cells per clinical donor. Eleven high schools in the Worcester region of the Western Cape, South Africa, served as enrollment sites for adolescents aged 12 to 18 years. Roughly 10 adolescents infected with M. tuberculosis and around ten uninfected adolescents were chosen and matched for age and sex. PBMC from adolescents were isolated by density centrifugation from freshly drawn heparinized blood and then cryopreserved.

This clone has only a few counts. Its antigen target is currently unknown. Per-base quality was not reported, and no clone a single base away is much larger than it. Sequenced material: PBMCs. The TCR was taken from a donor between 5 and 29 years old with latent tuberculosis or without tuberculosis infection. The sequence joins TRBV7-3 to TRBJ2-7, and perhaps TRBD1 as D gene, on 6 matching bases. The CDR3 has the sequence CASSFGQFSEQYF. The DNA sequence follows: TGTGCCAGCAGCTTCGGACAGTTCTCCGAGCAGTACTTC.